This entry is about one T cell receptor (beta chain). The record originates from a study of blood T cell repertoires in COVID-19. Study at large: The United States, Italy and Spain were the sources of the acute and convalescent COVID-19 samples.

Profiling relied on immunoSEQ multiplex PCR, and the TCRdb table lists in-frame clones only, not all of them. This sample yields 45,000 to 50,000 clones, of which 83% are seen a single time; less than 8% belongs to the top ten. Sequenced input: peripheral blood. The receptor was derived from a man aged 55 to 70 with active COVID-19.

CDR3 in DNA: TGTGCCAGCAGGGGGGGGGCAGGTTCACCCCTCCACTTT. It is translated as CASRGGAGSPLHF. The chain links TRBV2 to TRBJ1-6; tentatively, D is TRBD1 (6 bases). The V end was cut by 6 bases, the J end by 9 bases, with 12 bases between. From germline, CDR1 is SNHLY and CDR2 FYNNEI. This CDR3 contains 13 residues.